Presented here are 9 T cell receptor beta chains from one specimen sequenced in a study of T cell responses to AZD1222 COVID-19 vaccine. Clones were read by immunoSEQ multiplex PCR, and TCRdb kept only the in-frame ones, dropping some. Here the sample spans some 110,000 clones, around 89% being singletons. Sample: peripheral blood, taken 28 days after the second AZD1222 dose. These receptors came from an adult who received the AZD1222 COVID-19 vaccine.

This clone has a single count. V usage is TRBV9 and J usage is TRBJ2-1; D is possibly TRBD1 (6 bases). The germline V and J ends were trimmed by 0 bases and 5 bases, with 12 bases remaining between them. Germline CDR1 is SGDLS and CDR2 is YYNGEE. The CDR3 covers 15 residues. CDR3 sequence: CASSVAIRGHNEQFF. DNA for the CDR3: TGTGCCAGCAGCGTAGCCATCAGGGGCCACAATGAGCAGTTCTTC.

Only one count was recorded for this clone. The chain links TRBV14 to TRBJ1-2; 9 nucleotides match TRBD1. This CDR3 spans 16 amino acids. Germline assignment: CDR1 SGHDN and CDR2 FVKESK. Trimming at V came to 2 bases and at J to 6 bases, leaving 10 bases not matched to a gene. The CDR3 DNA follows: TGTGCCAGCAGCCAAATGGGGACAGGGATTAGGAATGGCTACACCTTC. Residues: CASSQMGTGIRNGYTF.

The chain couples TRBV4-3 to TRBJ1-1; D is possibly TRBD1 (5 bases). The V end lost 1 base, the J end lost 3 bases, and 12 bases lay between the germline ends. The germline V gene encodes CDR1 LGHNA and CDR2 YSLEER. CDR3 length: 15 residues. The CDR3 DNA is TGCGCCAGCAGCCAAGTCCCACAGGCGTACACTGAAGCTTTCTTT. It codes for CASSQVPQAYTEAFF.

This chain links TRBV15 with TRBJ2-2; D not resolved. V lost 1 base to trimming and J lost 2 bases, with 14 bases between them. The CDR3 has 17 residues. CDR1 and CDR2 (germline): LNHNV, YYDKDF (reference sequence). CDR3 sequence (DNA): TGTGCCACCAGCAGAGCTTCGGAAGGAGCAAACACCGGGGAGCTGTTTTTT. This encodes CATSRASEGANTGELFF.

The V and J genes are TRBV7-8 and TRBJ1-2; 9 nucleotides match TRBD1. Germline loops: CDR1 SGHVS, CDR2 FQNEAQ. This CDR3 region has 16 residues. The ends lost 5 bases at V and 4 bases at J; junction bases unmatched: 11. The DNA of the CDR3 is TGTGCCAGCAGCCTCCGGGACAGGGATCTTGGCTATGGCTACACCTTC. This gives the protein CASSLRDRDLGYGYTF.

The J gene is TRBJ1-2, the V gene TRBV2; a possible D gene is TRBD1 (6 bases). The CDR3 runs to 14 residues. Germline assignment: CDR1 SNHLY and CDR2 FYNNEI. The V and J ends lost 4 bases and 8 bases respectively, with 17 bases between them. The CDR3 region is CASSALTGRAGYTF. The CDR3 bases are TGTGCCAGCAGTGCCCTGACAGGTCGTGCGGGCTACACCTTC.

This rearrangement joins TRBV19 to TRBJ1-1; D uncertain. Germline loops: CDR1 LNHDA, CDR2 SQIVND (reference sequence). Trimming cost V 6 bases and J 3 bases, with 14 bases left between them. The CDR3 runs 14 residues. CDR3 amino acids: CASRLGRDYTEAFF. CDR3 nucleotide sequence: TGTGCCAGTAGATTGGGGAGGGATTACACTGAAGCTTTCTTT.

This rearrangement joins TRBV5-1 to TRBJ2-1, with no clear D. V was shortened by 0 bases and J by 15 bases, with 13 bases between the two germline ends. Germline V gene lookup returns CDR1 SGHRS and CDR2 YFSETQ. CDR3 length: 12 amino acids. CDR3 in amino acids: CASSLVASQWFF. In nucleotides, the CDR3 is TGCGCCAGCAGCTTGGTTGCCAGCCAGTGGTTCTTC.

The chain has TRBV19 and TRBJ2-2; TRBD2 aligns across 11 bases. The CDR3 is made up of 19 amino acids. With 5 bases clipped from V and 5 bases from J, the junction kept 16 bases outside the gene matches. CDR1 is LNHDA and CDR2 is SQIVND in the germline V gene (reference sequence). For the CDR3, the DNA is TGTGCCAGTAGTGCCCCCCCCGGGACTAGCGGCCAAGGGACCGGGGAGCTGTTTTTT. Its translation is CASSAPPGTSGQGTGELFF. Together with reference TRBV19 and TRBJ2-2, the CDR3 gives the full variable domain: DGGITQSPKYLFRKEGQNVTLSCEQNLNHDAMYWYRQDPGQGLRLIYYSQIVNDFQKGDIAEGYSVSREKKESFPLTVTSAQKNPTAFYLCASSAPPGTSGQGTGELFFGEGSRLTVL.